This T cell receptor beta chain originates from a study of T-cell reconstitution after alpha-beta-depleted transplantation in children. Findings and limits, study-wide: T-cell counts and diversity were attributed mostly to newly produced T cells one year after transplant. Surviving recipient T cells and thymic progenitors accounted for the high day-60 TCRbeta diversity observed in some patients.

This clonotype was seen repeatedly, ten times or more. The target antigen is unknown. Preparing the TCRbeta library involved the use of unique molecular identifiers. Each CDR3 protein is one row after TCRdb ran MiXCR on the PCR reads. The sample contains 670,000 or so distinct CDR3 sequences, less than 15% of which appear only once. CDR3 size: 13 residues. V dropped 1 base and J dropped 4 bases, with 8 bases sitting between them. Germline lookup yields CDR1 SGHRS and CDR2 YFSETQ. The receptor's source is a girl aged 2 to 10 with congenital amegakaryocytic thrombocytopenia, due to receive a stem cell transplant. The rearrangement links TRBV5-1 to TRBJ2-5, with D perhaps matching TRBD2 (5 bases). The starting material was PBMCs, obtained before TCRalphabeta/CD19-depleted stem cell transplant. CDR3 nucleotides: TGCGCCAGCAGCTTGACTAGTCGAGAGACCCAGTACTTC. Residues: CASSLTSRETQYF.